This TCR beta chain was identified in a study of siplizumab effects on memory and regulatory T cells. Study-level points and caveats: Alloreactive sequences traceable to unstimulated CD4+ memory cells were significantly reduced by siplizumab.

Per sample, 85,000 to 100,000 TCR templates underwent assay. Sequencing used immunoSEQ multiplex PCR; TCRdb keeps in-frame clones, though not all of them. The data show 100,000 or so clones, around 90% seen once. As concerns this clone: Its antigen is undetermined.

V lost 1 base and J 0 bases, leaving 10 bases between the germline ends. This CDR3 spans 16 amino acids. In germline, CDR1 is SGHTA, CDR2 FQGNSA. This chain links TRBV7-2 with TRBJ1-5; D is unresolved. Sample: non-Treg CD4+ T cells sorted from blood. The TCR was taken from a human donor in good health. CDR3 loop: CASSLGPYLSNQPQHF. CDR3 DNA sequence: TGTGCCAGCAGCTTAGGGCCGTACCTTAGCAATCAGCCCCAGCATTTT.